These 24 T cell receptor beta chains were all obtained from the same sample, sequenced in a study of T cell clonality in common variable immunodeficiency. Generated by immunoSEQ multiplex PCR, the TCRdb table keeps only in-frame clones and is missing some. Observed are some 38,000 clones, no singletons, with the top ten taking around 9.5%. The sample taken for sequencing was peripheral blood mononuclear cells. The source of these receptors is a person aged 18 to 75 in good health.

This clone was observed many times. With the read ending 3 residues before the CDR3 end, the germline J gene is used to fill in that end. The V gene is TRBV12-3 or TRBV12-4, the J gene TRBJ2-3, with D uncertain. The CDR3 spans 12 residues. Trimming cost V 6 bases and J 8 bases, with 12 bases left between them. The CDR3 sequence: CASREGPGTQYF. CDR3 DNA, as far as it was read: TGTGCCAGCAGGGAAGGCCCAGGTACG.

Ten or more counts support this clone. The read ends 3 residues before the CDR3 terminus; that terminus is restored from the germline J gene. The chain links TRBV29-1 to TRBJ1-2; no firm D call. CDR3 length: 11 amino acids. V lost 5 bases, J lost 6 bases, and 10 bases lay in between. The germline gives CDR1 SQVTM, CDR2 ANQGSEA. This chain's CDR3 is CSVLNLNGYTF. Incomplete CDR3 DNA: TGCAGCGTTCTCAACTTAAATGGC.

This clone came up many times. The read gets to within 3 residues of the CDR3 end, and the germline J gene fills in the rest. The chain recombines TRBV12-3 or TRBV12-4 with TRBJ1-5, with D maybe TRBD1 (6 bases). The CDR3 has 13 amino acids. V was shortened by 5 bases and J by 3 bases, with 8 bases between the two germline ends. CDR3 amino acids: CASSGDINQPQHF. Incomplete CDR3 DNA: TGTGCCAGCAGTGGGGACATCAATCAGCCC.

This clone was detected ten times or more. CDR3 DNA (partial): TGTGCCAGCAGCCCTTCAGGGACAGCTAATGAAAAA. It encodes CASSPSGTANEK. The whole CDR3 protein reads CASSPSGTANEKLFF. The rearrangement joins TRBV7-3 to TRBJ1-4, with TRBD1 identical over 7 bases. With the read ending 3 residues before the CDR3 end, the germline J gene is used to fill in that end. After removal of 5 bases from V and 3 bases from J, the junction contained 6 bases not matched to a gene. From germline, CDR1 is SGHTA and CDR2 FQGTGA. The CDR3 extends over 15 amino acids.

The sample holds a few counts of this clone. The read terminates 3 residues before the CDR3 end, so the remaining end is supplied by the germline J gene. The V gene is TRBV20-1, the J gene TRBJ1-2; weak D call: TRBD1 (6 bases). This CDR3 has 11 residues. From germline, CDR1 is DFQATT and CDR2 SNEGSKA (reference sequence). The covered CDR3 bases are TGCAGTGGGCGGGGGCGGGAGGGC. This codes for CSGRGREG. The full CDR3 sequence reads CSGRGREGYTF.

This clone was observed at least ten times. Read data end 3 residues before the CDR3 end; the end is taken from the germline J gene. The V gene is TRBV6-1, the J gene TRBJ1-2; TRBD1 is a possible D gene (6 bases). V gave up 1 base and J gave up 4 bases, with 13 bases separating them. The V gene's germline CDR1 is MNHNS and CDR2 SASEGT. The length of the CDR3 is 15 residues. The sequenced CDR3 bases are TGTGCCAGCAGTGAAGGATTGGGGGCCCGCTATGGC. Protein: CASSEGLGARYG. From start to end, the CDR3 is CASSEGLGARYGYTF.

This clone has ten or more counts. This CDR3 reads CSARGQGWETQYF. The CDR3 DNA, read in part, is TGCAGTGCTAGAGGACAGGGTTGGGAGACC. The chain has TRBV20-1 and TRBJ2-5; 7 bases are a match to TRBD1. With the read ending 3 residues before the CDR3 end, the germline J gene is used to fill in that end. Trimming at V came to 1 base and at J to 5 bases, leaving 4 bases not matched to a gene. The CDR3 runs to 13 residues. The germline gives CDR1 DFQATT, CDR2 SNEGSKA (reference sequence).

This clone was seen at least ten times. The DNA ends 3 residues before the CDR3 does, and the rest of the CDR3 is filled in from the germline J gene. The V gene is TRBV5-4, the J gene TRBJ2-5; 7 nucleotides match TRBD1. Germline trimming cut 3 bases from V and 5 bases from J; bases unmatched to any gene: 4. Looked up from germline, CDR1 is SGHNT and CDR2 is YYREEE (reference sequence). This CDR3 is built from 13 residues. CDR3 bases read: TGTGCCAGCAGCTCCGGGACAGTTGAGACC. Its translation is CASSSGTVET. In full, the CDR3 reads CASSSGTVETQYF.

This clone appeared many times. The CDR3 extends 3 residues past the end of the read, so its final part is completed from the germline J gene. The chain joins TRBV7-8 to TRBJ2-1; 13 bases fit TRBD2. The germline CDR1 and CDR2 sequences are SGHVS and FQNEAQ. The CDR3 is 14 residues long. Losses at the gene ends were 2 bases for V and 9 bases for J; bases not matched to a gene: 1. The CDR3 bases that were read are TGTGCCAGCAGCTTACGGACTAGCGGGAGTGAG. Its protein is CASSLRTSGSE. The full-length CDR3 reads as CASSLRTSGSEQFF.

This clone was seen many times. The read ends 3 residues before the CDR3 terminus; that terminus is restored from the germline J gene. This rearrangement joins TRBV7-3 to TRBJ2-1, with 11 bases lining up with TRBD2. Germline V gene sequence: CDR1 SGHTA, CDR2 FQGTGA. Trimming removed 2 bases from V and 5 bases from J; junction bases left unmatched: 8. The CDR3 sequence is 17 residues long. Partial CDR3 DNA: TGTGCCAGCAGCTTAGACCTAACTAGCGGGAGACACAATGAG. Translated: CASSLDLTSGRHNE. The whole CDR3 sequence is CASSLDLTSGRHNEQFF.

This clone was seen ten or more times. The observed sequence ends 3 residues before the CDR3 terminus, with the missing tail filled in from the germline J gene. This specimen includes other DNA sequences encoding the same CDR3. This chain uses TRBV6-2 or TRBV6-3 with TRBJ1-1; D ambiguous. Germline V gene lookup returns CDR1 MNHEY and CDR2 SVGEGT. The CDR3 has 14 residues. Here the CDR3 reads CASSYGLARETAFF. Incomplete CDR3 DNA: TGTGCCAGCAGTTACGGTCTAGCGAGGGAGACA.

This clone showed up many times. The DNA ends 3 residues before the CDR3 does, and the rest of the CDR3 is filled in from the germline J gene. The chain links TRBV10-3 to TRBJ2-1; D perhaps matches TRBD1 (5 bases). The V end was cut by 3 bases, the J end by 0 bases, with 9 bases between. Germline CDR1 ENHRY, CDR2 SYGVKD. The CDR3 loop spans 15 amino acids. The CDR3 protein is CAISEQASSYNEQFF. The covered CDR3 bases are TGTGCCATCAGTGAACAGGCGAGCTCCTACAATGAG.

This clone occurred many times. The DNA ends 3 residues before the CDR3 does, and the rest of the CDR3 is filled in from the germline J gene. This chain joins TRBV10-3 and TRBJ1-2, with D perhaps matching TRBD1 (6 bases). This CDR3 region has 13 residues. V lost 7 bases and J 4 bases, leaving 13 bases between the germline ends. Germline V gives CDR1 ENHRY, CDR2 SYGVKD. CDR3 sequence: CAITEGHLYGYTF. Partial CDR3 DNA: TGTGCCATCACCGAGGGACACCTCTATGGC.

In this sample, this clone turned up many times. The read stops 3 residues short of the end of the CDR3; the missing end is completed from the germline J gene. V usage is TRBV4-2 and J usage is TRBJ1-1, with a tentative D call TRBD1 (5 bases). Germline CDR1 and CDR2: LGHNA and YNFKEQ. The length of the CDR3 is 15 residues. Trimming removed 4 bases from V and 6 bases from J, with 18 bases in between. The covered CDR3 bases are TGTGCCAGCAGCCTAAAGCAGGGTCAGAGTGCTGAA. It translates to CASSLKQGQSAE. The full CDR3 reads CASSLKQGQSAEAFF.

This clone was picked up many times. The CDR3 extends 3 residues past the end of the read, so its final part is completed from the germline J gene. The chain joins TRBV30 to TRBJ2-1; D assignment may be TRBD1 or TRBD2 (5 bases each). Germline V lookup: CDR1 GTSNPN, CDR2 SVGIG (reference sequence). The CDR3 is made up of 15 amino acids. V was pared by 1 base and J by 7 bases, with 17 bases between. CDR3 bases read: TGTGCCTGGAGTGACGGGTCAGAGGGGAGAAATGAG. Translated: CAWSDGSEGRNE. From start to end, the CDR3 is CAWSDGSEGRNEQFF.

Many counts were recorded for this clone. The read ends 3 residues early relative to the CDR3; the germline J gene fills the gap. The chain has TRBV19 and TRBJ1-2; D unresolved. The CDR3 has 14 amino acids. The germline V gene has CDR1 LNHDA and CDR2 SQIVND (reference sequence). The V end lost 5 bases, the J end lost 4 bases, and 14 bases lay between the germline ends. CDR3 DNA (partial): TGTGCCAGTAGTCGCCTCACAGACGTCTATGGC. Translating gives CASSRLTDVYG. The entire CDR3 protein reads CASSRLTDVYGYTF.

A few counts support this clone. The read halts 3 residues ahead of the CDR3 end, with the missing end drawn from the germline J gene. This chain links TRBV19 with TRBJ1-2; no firm D call. The CDR3 runs to 15 residues. Looked up from germline, CDR1 is LNHDA and CDR2 is SQIVND (reference sequence). This CDR3 is CASVGLAGNYNDYTF. The DNA read from the CDR3 is TGTGCCAGTGTTGGGCTAGCGGGTAACTACAATGAC. The full variable domain, rest sourced from reference TRBV19 and TRBJ1-2, is DGGITQSPKYLFRKEGQNVTLSCEQNLNHDAMYWYRQDPGQGLRLIYYSQIVNDFQKGDIAEGYSVSREKKESFPLTVTSAQKNPTAFYLCASVGLAGNYNDYTFGSGTRLTVV.

This clone was observed at least ten times. Read coverage stops 3 residues before the CDR3 terminus; the germline J gene supplies the remainder. J is TRBJ2-5 and V is TRBV29-1; D perhaps matches TRBD1 (6 bases). CDR3 length: 12 amino acids. Trimming removed 7 bases from V and 1 base from J, with 10 bases in between. The germline gives CDR1 SQVTM, CDR2 ANQGSEA. CDR3 sequence: CSGYRVQETQYF. The sequenced part of the CDR3 DNA is TGCAGCGGTTACAGGGTCCAAGAGACC.

Of note for this clone: The CDR3 goes on 3 residues after the read ends, and that part is filled in from the germline J gene. The J gene is TRBJ2-7, the V gene TRBV10-3, with 9 nucleotides matching TRBD2. The CDR3 extends over 15 amino acids. Trimming cost V 7 bases and J 4 bases; bases outside gene matches: 11. Germline V gene lookup returns CDR1 ENHRY and CDR2 SYGVKD. The CDR3 bases that were read are TGTGCCATCAATAACCCTAGCGGGGAGGGGTACGAG. Protein sequence: CAINNPSGEGYE. The whole CDR3 protein reads CAINNPSGEGYEQYF.

This clone has a count of ten or more. The read halts 3 residues ahead of the CDR3 end, with the missing end drawn from the germline J gene. The chain combines TRBV28 with TRBJ1-5; 7 positions match TRBD1. V dropped 6 bases and J dropped 7; count of bases not matched to a gene: 12. Germline CDR1 reads MDHEN; CDR2 reads SYDVKM. This CDR3 is 15 amino acids long. CDR3 loop: CASSPTGKIQQPQHF. CDR3 bases read: TGTGCCAGCAGCCCGACAGGGAAAATACAACAGCCC.

In this sample, this clone turned up many times. From the germline J gene comes the end of the CDR3, since the read stops 3 residues before it. The V and J genes are TRBV28 and TRBJ1-4; 9 bases line up with TRBD1. CDR1 and CDR2 (germline): MDHEN, SYDVKM. The trim removed 5 bases at V and 4 bases at J, leaving 2 bases unmatched. This CDR3 spans 14 amino acids. The CDR3: CASSEDRGNEKLFF. CDR3 DNA, as far as it was read: TGTGCCAGCAGTGAGGACAGGGGTAATGAAAAA.

This clone was counted many times. CDR3 sequence reads: CASSLGLSSDTQYF. CDR3 DNA, as far as it was read: TGCGCCAGCAGCTTGGGTCTGTCGTCAGATACG. The rearrangement uses TRBV5-1 and TRBJ2-3; D is undetermined. The read halts 3 residues ahead of the CDR3 end, with the missing end drawn from the germline J gene. Germline CDR1 SGHRS, CDR2 YFSETQ. Trimming took 0 bases from V and 4 from J, leaving 9 bases between them. The CDR3 runs 14 residues. The variable domain in full, completed from reference TRBV5-1 and TRBJ2-3, reads KAGVTQTPRYLIKTRGQQVTLSCSPISGHRSVSWYQQTPGQGLQFLFEYFSETQRNKGNFPGRFSGRQFSNSRSEMNVSTLELGDSALYLCASSLGLSSDTQYFGPGTRLTVL.

Many counts were recorded for this clone. The sequenced part of the CDR3 DNA is TGTGCCAGCAGCTTCCTAGCGGGAGTCGATGACGAG. Its translation: CASSFLAGVDDE. The entire CDR3 protein is CASSFLAGVDDEQYF. The chain combines TRBV7-9 with TRBJ2-7; 10 positions match TRBD2. The read ends 3 residues shy of where the CDR3 ends; the end is completed using the germline J gene. Trimming cost V 3 bases and J 5 bases; bases outside gene matches: 7. Germline assignment: CDR1 SEHNR and CDR2 FQNEAQ (reference sequence). This CDR3 contains 15 residues. Full variable domain (missing parts from reference TRBV7-9 and TRBJ2-7): DTGVSQNPRHKITKRGQNVTFRCDPISEHNRLYWYRQTLGQGPEFLTYFQNEAQLEKSRLLSDRFSAERPKGSFSTLEIQRTEQGDSAMYLCASSFLAGVDDEQYFGPGTRLTVT.

This clone is medium-sized (0.01 to 0.1%) within its sample. The CDR3 end is not reached by the read, which stops 3 residues before it; the germline J gene fills it in. The chain has TRBV19 and TRBJ1-5; possible D gene TRBD1, 6 bases. The CDR3 loop spans 15 amino acids. Germline V gene lookup returns CDR1 LNHDA and CDR2 SQIVND (reference sequence). The CDR3 region is CASSIGARDTTPQHF. The CDR3 DNA, read in part, is TGTGCCAGTAGTATAGGGGCCCGGGACACCACCCCC.